A selection of T cell receptor beta chains follows, all from one sample in a study of beta chain features in type 1 diabetes. Clones were sequenced by immunoSEQ multiplex PCR, and TCRdb holds only the in-frame ones, with some missing. The table lists roughly 260,000 clones, 11% of them singletons, with around 0.017% in the top ten. Specimen: naive CD4+ T cells from blood. These receptors came from a man aged 30 to 39 with type 1 diabetes. Both conserved end residues are part of each CDR3. The D gene is left open where the match is weak. A clone size is listed for some rows: how often the clone was seen (once, few, many), or a class if it is expanded.

J: TRBJ1-2; size: -; D: -; V: TRBV9; CDR3: CASSAQVANYGYTF; DNA: TGTGCCAGCAGCGCACAAGTAGCGAACTATGGCTACACCTTC
J: TRBJ1-1; size: few; D: -; V: TRBV4-1; CDR3: CASSLLGGLNTEAFF; DNA: TGCGCCAGCAGCCTTTTGGGAGGCCTCAACACTGAAGCTTTCTTT
J: TRBJ2-2; size: -; D: -; V: TRBV30; CDR3: CAWSGDWAGELFF; DNA: TGTGCCTGGAGCGGTGACTGGGCCGGGGAGCTGTTTTTT
J: TRBJ2-5; size: few; D: TRBD1; V: TRBV7-3; CDR3: CASSIGGQQETQYF; DNA: TGTGCCAGCAGCATAGGGGGACAGCAAGAGACCCAGTACTTC
J: TRBJ2-3; size: few; D: -; V: TRBV27; CDR3: CASSLRDTTDTQYF; DNA: TGTGCCAGCAGTCTCCGGGACACGACAGATACGCAGTATTTT
J: TRBJ2-3; size: few; D: -; V: TRBV2; CDR3: CASSDQRQGKDTQYF; DNA: TGTGCCAGCAGTGACCAACGGCAGGGGAAAGATACGCAGTATTTT
J: TRBJ2-1; size: few; D: TRBD1; V: TRBV28; CDR3: CASSWAGGARNEQFF; DNA: TGTGCCAGCAGTTGGGCAGGGGGCGCCCGCAATGAGCAGTTCTTC
J: TRBJ2-7; size: -; D: TRBD1; V: TRBV29-1; CDR3: CSAHGTGALNEQYF; DNA: TGCAGCGCTCACGGGACAGGGGCACTCAACGAGCAGTACTTC
J: TRBJ2-1; size: few; D: -; V: TRBV19; CDR3: CASSIGGGYNEQFF; DNA: TGTGCCAGTAGTATTGGTGGGGGGTACAATGAGCAGTTCTTC
J: TRBJ2-5; size: -; D: -; V: TRBV4-3; CDR3: CASSQVYRDLGETQYF; DNA: TGCGCCAGCAGCCAAGTCTACCGGGACTTGGGGGAGACCCAGTACTTC
J: TRBJ1-1; size: -; D: -; V: TRBV2; CDR3: CASSRQENTEAFF; DNA: TGTGCCAGCAGCCGACAGGAGAACACTGAAGCTTTCTTT
J: TRBJ2-2; size: -; D: -; V: TRBV5-1; CDR3: CASSSNRVVGELFF; DNA: TGCGCCAGCAGCTCGAATCGGGTCGTCGGGGAGCTGTTTTTT
J: TRBJ1-1; size: -; D: -; V: TRBV6-6; CDR3: CASIPLRGNTEAFF; DNA: TGTGCCAGCATCCCCCTACGAGGGAACACTGAAGCTTTCTTT
J: TRBJ1-5; size: -; D: -; V: TRBV12-5; CDR3: CASGLPPGGGNQPQHF; DNA: TGTGCTAGTGGTTTGCCACCGGGGGGGGGCAATCAGCCCCAGCATTTT
J: TRBJ1-1; size: -; D: -; V: TRBV4-1; CDR3: CASSQGEGGAFF; DNA: TGCGCCAGCAGCCAAGGTGAAGGGGGAGCTTTCTTT
J: TRBJ1-1; size: few; D: -; V: TRBV6-5; CDR3: CASRPPGNTEAFF; DNA: TGTGCCAGCAGGCCGCCAGGGAACACTGAAGCTTTCTTT
J: TRBJ2-1; size: -; D: -; V: TRBV7-2; CDR3: CASSLMAGAYNEQFF; DNA: TGTGCCAGCAGCCTCATGGCAGGGGCGTACAATGAGCAGTTCTTC
J: TRBJ2-1; size: -; D: TRBD2; V: TRBV5-4; CDR3: CASSLGTSGYNEQFF; DNA: TGTGCCAGCAGCTTGGGGACTAGCGGCTACAATGAGCAGTTCTTC
J: TRBJ2-7; size: -; D: -; V: TRBV6-1; CDR3: CASSESGRPLPFDEQYF; DNA: TGTGCCAGCAGTGAATCCGGCAGGCCTCTTCCTTTCGACGAGCAGTACTTC
J: TRBJ2-1; size: few; D: TRBD1; V: TRBV4-1; CDR3: CASSPGTVQFF; DNA: TGCGCCAGCAGCCCCGGGACAGTGCAGTTCTTC
J: TRBJ2-7; size: -; D: TRBD1; V: TRBV25-1; CDR3: CASSEYGDRDDEQYF; DNA: TGTGCCAGCAGTGAATATGGGGACAGGGATGACGAGCAGTACTTC
J: TRBJ1-1; size: few; D: -; V: TRBV30; CDR3: CAWEPGNTEAFF; DNA: TGTGCCTGGGAACCCGGGAACACTGAAGCTTTCTTT
J: TRBJ1-1; size: few; D: -; V: TRBV7-9; CDR3: CASFGGGPEAFF; DNA: TGTGCCAGCTTCGGAGGAGGGCCTGAAGCTTTCTTT
J: TRBJ1-2; size: -; D: -; V: TRBV7-8; CDR3: CASSLVPGDGYTF; DNA: TGTGCCAGCAGCTTAGTCCCAGGGGATGGCTACACCTTC
J: TRBJ2-1; size: few; D: TRBD2; V: TRBV5-1; CDR3: CASSPGAGGPENEQFF; DNA: TGCGCCAGCAGCCCCGGAGCGGGGGGGCCGGAGAATGAGCAGTTCTTC
J: TRBJ2-1; size: few; D: TRBD2; V: TRBV7-2; CDR3: CASSFVAGAAGEQFF; DNA: TGTGCCAGCAGCTTCGTAGCGGGGGCCGCGGGTGAGCAGTTCTTC
J: TRBJ2-1; size: -; D: TRBD2; V: TRBV28; CDR3: CASSLPTSGGAYEQFF; DNA: TGTGCCAGCAGTTTACCCACTAGCGGGGGGGCCTATGAGCAGTTCTTC
J: TRBJ2-6; size: few; D: TRBD1; V: TRBV4-2; CDR3: CASSRQGAPGANVLTF; DNA: TGTGCCAGCAGCCGACAGGGCGCGCCTGGGGCCAACGTCCTGACTTTC
J: TRBJ2-1; size: -; D: TRBD1; V: TRBV7-2; CDR3: CASRKGQGSYNEQFF; DNA: TGTGCCAGCAGGAAGGGACAGGGCTCCTACAATGAGCAGTTCTTC
J: TRBJ2-5; size: -; D: -; V: TRBV7-2; CDR3: CASSLGVQETQYF; DNA: TGTGCCAGCAGCTTAGGAGTCCAAGAGACCCAGTACTTC
J: TRBJ2-7; size: few; D: TRBD1; V: TRBV6-5; CDR3: CASSYSGGIYEQYF; DNA: TGTGCCAGCAGTTACTCAGGGGGCATCTACGAGCAGTACTTC
J: TRBJ1-4; size: few; D: TRBD1; V: TRBV28; CDR3: CASSFQGEDEKLFF; DNA: TGTGCCAGCAGTTTTCAGGGGGAGGATGAAAAACTGTTTTTT
J: TRBJ1-1; size: -; D: -; V: TRBV5-4; CDR3: CASSHTLLQNTEAFF; DNA: TGTGCCAGCTCACATACCCTCTTACAGAACACTGAAGCTTTCTTT
J: TRBJ2-5; size: few; D: TRBD1; V: TRBV10-3; CDR3: CAIKWDRFQETQYF; DNA: TGTGCCATCAAATGGGACAGGTTCCAAGAGACCCAGTACTTC
J: TRBJ1-2; size: few; D: -; V: TRBV14; CDR3: CASSPGRAGYTF; DNA: TGTGCCAGCAGCCCCGGGAGGGCTGGCTACACCTTC
J: TRBJ2-5; size: -; D: TRBD2; V: TRBV5-1; CDR3: CASTLGSGGSRETQYF; DNA: TGCGCCAGCACCTTGGGTAGCGGGGGCTCCAGAGAGACCCAGTACTTC
J: TRBJ2-7; size: -; D: TRBD2; V: TRBV7-2; CDR3: CASSPGLAGGRAYEQYF; DNA: TGTGCCAGCAGCCCCGGACTAGCGGGGGGCCGGGCTTACGAGCAGTACTTC